This is a list of T cell receptor beta chains from one sample in a study of cytomegalovirus exposure and HLA in healthy donors. Method: immunoSEQ multiplex PCR; TCRdb's copy keeps in-frame clones and lacks some. Among some 160,000 clones listed, roughly 87% were seen once. The sample was PBMCs. The receptors come from a woman between 50 and 59 years old in good health and CMV-seronegative. The CDR3 runs from the conserved cysteine through the conserved F or W. The D gene is left open where the match is weak. Clone size, where shown, is once, few, many, or a class for clones that have expanded.

clone_size: .
v_call: TRBV7-8
j_call: TRBJ1-1
d_call: .
cdr3_aa: CASSGGSPPLNTEAFF
cdr3_nt: TGTGCCAGCAGCGGGGGGTCCCCCCCCCTGAACACTGAAGCTTTCTTT

clone_size: .
v_call: TRBV7-8
j_call: TRBJ2-6
d_call: .
cdr3_aa: CASSLALWRPGLPAGANVLTF
cdr3_nt: TGTGCCAGCAGCTTAGCCCTATGGAGGCCGGGTCTTCCGGCTGGGGCCAACGTCCTGACTTTC

clone_size: .
v_call: TRBV6-1
j_call: TRBJ2-3
d_call: .
cdr3_aa: CASSAGLVVDTQYF
cdr3_nt: TGTGCCAGCAGTGCCGGACTCGTCGTCGATACGCAGTATTTT

clone_size: few
v_call: TRBV5-1
j_call: TRBJ2-5
d_call: TRBD2
cdr3_aa: CASSPGLAGARGETQYF
cdr3_nt: TGCGCCAGCAGCCCGGGACTAGCGGGGGCACGGGGGGAGACCCAGTACTTC

clone_size: once
v_call: TRBV5-1
j_call: TRBJ2-3
d_call: TRBD2
cdr3_aa: CASSPGLAGRTDTQYF
cdr3_nt: TGCGCCAGCAGCCCAGGACTAGCGGGAAGGACGGATACGCAGTATTTT

clone_size: .
v_call: TRBV5-6
j_call: TRBJ2-3
d_call: .
cdr3_aa: CASSYPGTQQYF
cdr3_nt: TGTGCCAGCAGCTATCCGGGGACTCAGCAGTATTTT

clone_size: .
v_call: TRBV19
j_call: TRBJ2-7
d_call: .
cdr3_aa: CASSPVIAGGYYEQYF
cdr3_nt: TGTGCCAGTAGTCCCGTTATCGCCGGGGGTTACTACGAGCAGTACTTC

clone_size: once
v_call: TRBV19
j_call: TRBJ1-2
d_call: TRBD1
cdr3_aa: CASRQGIYGYTAAHGYTF
cdr3_nt: TGTGCCAGTAGACAGGGGATCTATGGCTACACCGCAGCCCATGGCTACACCTTC

clone_size: .
v_call: TRBV30
j_call: TRBJ1-5
d_call: TRBD1
cdr3_aa: CAWSPGQGSGQPQHF
cdr3_nt: TGTGCCTGGAGTCCGGGACAGGGTTCGGGCCAGCCCCAGCATTTT

clone_size: .
v_call: TRBV9
j_call: TRBJ1-1
d_call: TRBD1
cdr3_aa: CASSVGTGDTEAFF
cdr3_nt: TGTGCCAGCAGCGTGGGGACAGGAGACACTGAAGCTTTCTTT

clone_size: .
v_call: TRBV20-1
j_call: TRBJ1-2
d_call: .
cdr3_aa: CSASPSYGYTF
cdr3_nt: TGCAGTGCTAGTCCCAGCTATGGCTACACCTTC

clone_size: .
v_call: TRBV11-2
j_call: TRBJ2-4
d_call: .
cdr3_aa: CASGPRRADQYF
cdr3_nt: TGTGCCAGCGGACCTCGGAGGGCGGATCAGTACTTC

clone_size: .
v_call: TRBV28
j_call: TRBJ2-5
d_call: TRBD2
cdr3_aa: CASSLFGLVQETQYF
cdr3_nt: TGTGCCAGCAGTTTATTTGGACTAGTACAAGAGACCCAGTACTTC

clone_size: .
v_call: TRBV13
j_call: TRBJ2-5
d_call: .
cdr3_aa: CASSLRNGWETQYF
cdr3_nt: TGTGCCAGCAGCCTCCGAAATGGCTGGGAGACCCAGTACTTC

clone_size: .
v_call: TRBV15
j_call: TRBJ1-1
d_call: TRBD1
cdr3_aa: CATKGQMNTEAFF
cdr3_nt: TGTGCCACCAAGGGACAGATGAACACTGAAGCTTTCTTT

clone_size: once
v_call: TRBV5-1
j_call: TRBJ2-3
d_call: .
cdr3_aa: CASSSGGVTDTQYF
cdr3_nt: TGCGCCAGCAGCTCCGGCGGGGTCACAGATACGCAGTATTTT

clone_size: .
v_call: TRBV30
j_call: TRBJ2-7
d_call: .
cdr3_aa: CAWNKAGSYEQYF
cdr3_nt: TGTGCCTGGAACAAAGCGGGCTCCTACGAGCAGTACTTC

clone_size: .
v_call: TRBV5-5
j_call: TRBJ2-7
d_call: TRBD1
cdr3_aa: CASSPTGTGATSSYEQYF
cdr3_nt: TGTGCCAGCAGCCCAACCGGGACAGGGGCGACTAGCTCCTACGAGCAGTACTTC

clone_size: few
v_call: TRBV9
j_call: TRBJ2-7
d_call: TRBD1
cdr3_aa: CASSVDPGQGNEQYF
cdr3_nt: TGTGCCAGCAGCGTAGATCCGGGACAGGGAAACGAGCAGTACTTC

clone_size: .
v_call: TRBV29-1
j_call: TRBJ2-7
d_call: .
cdr3_aa: CSVEGQATYEQYF
cdr3_nt: TGCAGCGTTGAAGGACAGGCAACCTACGAGCAGTACTTC

clone_size: .
v_call: TRBV7-9
j_call: TRBJ2-2
d_call: .
cdr3_aa: CASSQDFGELFF
cdr3_nt: TGTGCCAGCAGCCAGGACTTCGGGGAGCTGTTTTTT

clone_size: once
v_call: TRBV2
j_call: TRBJ2-1
d_call: TRBD2
cdr3_aa: CASRLRLAGEIDEQFF
cdr3_nt: TGTGCCAGCAGGCTCAGACTAGCGGGGGAAATAGATGAGCAGTTCTTC

clone_size: .
v_call: TRBV4-2
j_call: TRBJ2-7
d_call: TRBD2
cdr3_aa: CASSQAGLAEFLSYEQYF
cdr3_nt: TGTGCCAGCAGCCAAGCAGGTCTAGCGGAATTTTTAAGCTACGAGCAGTACTTC

clone_size: .
v_call: TRBV9
j_call: TRBJ1-3
d_call: .
cdr3_aa: CASSVDDISGNTIYF
cdr3_nt: TGTGCCAGCAGCGTAGATGACATCTCTGGAAACACCATATATTTT

clone_size: .
v_call: TRBV5-5
j_call: TRBJ2-1
d_call: TRBD2
cdr3_aa: CASSRLPGLAENTYNEQFF
cdr3_nt: TGTGCCAGCAGCCGACTACCGGGACTAGCGGAAAACACTTACAATGAGCAGTTCTTC

clone_size: .
v_call: TRBV11-1
j_call: TRBJ2-7
d_call: TRBD1
cdr3_aa: CASSSYRGPNYEQYF
cdr3_nt: TGTGCCAGCAGCTCCTACAGGGGACCTAACTACGAGCAGTACTTC

clone_size: .
v_call: TRBV5-1
j_call: TRBJ1-4
d_call: .
cdr3_aa: CASSLTGDISEKLFF
cdr3_nt: TGCGCCAGCAGCTTGACCGGGGACATTTCTGAAAAACTGTTTTTT

clone_size: .
v_call: TRBV6-1
j_call: TRBJ1-2
d_call: .
cdr3_aa: CASSLTGDYGYTF
cdr3_nt: TGTGCCAGCAGCCTGACAGGAGACTATGGCTACACCTTC

clone_size: .
v_call: TRBV6-6
j_call: TRBJ1-1
d_call: .
cdr3_aa: CASSYGLKNTEAFF
cdr3_nt: TGTGCCAGCAGTTACGGACTGAAGAACACTGAAGCTTTCTTT

clone_size: .
v_call: TRBV28
j_call: TRBJ2-7
d_call: .
cdr3_aa: CASSFQGPYEQYF
cdr3_nt: TGTGCCAGCAGTTTCCAGGGTCCCTACGAGCAGTACTTC

clone_size: once
v_call: TRBV5-1
j_call: TRBJ2-3
d_call: .
cdr3_aa: CASRLGLGVTDTQYF
cdr3_nt: TGCGCCAGCAGGTTAGGTCTAGGTGTAACAGATACGCAGTATTTT

clone_size: .
v_call: TRBV11-1
j_call: TRBJ2-7
d_call: TRBD1
cdr3_aa: CASTRTGSYEQYF
cdr3_nt: TGTGCCAGCACCCGGACAGGATCCTACGAGCAGTACTTC

clone_size: .
v_call: TRBV28
j_call: TRBJ1-4
d_call: TRBD1
cdr3_aa: CASSLIGTGGAEGEKLFF
cdr3_nt: TGTGCCAGCAGTTTAATAGGGACAGGGGGCGCGGAAGGTGAAAAACTGTTTTTT

clone_size: .
v_call: TRBV4-3
j_call: TRBJ2-2
d_call: TRBD1
cdr3_aa: CASRDGTGIAGELFF
cdr3_nt: TGCGCCAGCAGAGATGGGACAGGGATCGCCGGGGAGCTGTTTTTT

clone_size: few
v_call: TRBV11-2
j_call: TRBJ1-1
d_call: .
cdr3_aa: CASKAGRNTEAFF
cdr3_nt: TGTGCCAGCAAGGCGGGAAGGAACACTGAAGCTTTCTTT

clone_size: .
v_call: TRBV27
j_call: TRBJ2-7
d_call: TRBD1
cdr3_aa: CASSASGTGSTYEQYF
cdr3_nt: TGTGCCAGCAGTGCATCCGGGACAGGGAGTACCTACGAGCAGTACTTC

clone_size: .
v_call: TRBV6-5
j_call: TRBJ2-1
d_call: TRBD1
cdr3_aa: CASSSPGTGTNEQFF
cdr3_nt: TGTGCCAGCAGTTCCCCCGGGACAGGGACCAATGAGCAGTTCTTC

clone_size: .
v_call: TRBV6-1
j_call: TRBJ2-5
d_call: TRBD2
cdr3_aa: CASSGLAGGRETQYF
cdr3_nt: TGTGCCAGCAGCGGACTAGCGGGGGGGCGGGAGACCCAGTACTTC

clone_size: .
v_call: TRBV11-3
j_call: TRBJ2-1
d_call: .
cdr3_aa: CASSKGVGLNNEQFF
cdr3_nt: TGTGCCAGCAGTAAGGGGGTAGGCCTTAACAATGAGCAGTTCTTC

clone_size: few
v_call: TRBV7-3
j_call: TRBJ1-2
d_call: TRBD1
cdr3_aa: CASTPGGNYGYTF
cdr3_nt: TGTGCCAGCACCCCAGGGGGTAACTATGGCTACACCTTC

clone_size: .
v_call: TRBV9
j_call: TRBJ2-7
d_call: .
cdr3_aa: CASSVQTVGEQYF
cdr3_nt: TGTGCCAGCAGCGTACAGACAGTTGGCGAGCAGTACTTC

clone_size: .
v_call: TRBV5-1
j_call: TRBJ1-2
d_call: .
cdr3_aa: CASSLERGSYGYTF
cdr3_nt: TGCGCCAGCAGCTTGGAAAGGGGCAGCTATGGCTACACCTTC

clone_size: .
v_call: TRBV5-4
j_call: TRBJ2-7
d_call: .
cdr3_aa: CASSLDQGEQYF
cdr3_nt: TGTGCCAGCAGCTTGGATCAGGGCGAGCAGTACTTC

clone_size: few
v_call: TRBV7-9
j_call: TRBJ2-2
d_call: .
cdr3_aa: CASSLTHQGKTGELFF
cdr3_nt: TGTGCCAGCAGCTTAACACACCAGGGAAAGACCGGGGAGCTGTTTTTT